This T cell receptor beta chain came from a study of T cells in Graves' hyperthyroidism and ophthalmopathy. About the study: Blood was drawn when the patient was first diagnosed and still untreated.

Amplification of TCR beta CDR3 regions used RNA as the template. HTBI primers were the set used in a first-round RT-PCR of the TCR CDR3. Via MiXCR, TCRdb re-called the multiplex PCR reads, giving one row per CDR3 protein. Altogether some 600,000 distinct CDR3 sequences are present, approximately 15% being singletons, with the ten largest covering roughly 5.5%. The CDR3 covers 16 residues. J was trimmed by 6 bases and V by 4 bases; bases with no gene match: 8. Pregnant or lactating patients were excluded, as were those with uncontrolled infection or other autoimmune disease. PBMCs were collected from a 10 ml volume of fresh peripheral blood. This clonotype has a handful of counts.

Material for sequencing was blood. The chain combines TRBV12-3 or TRBV12-4 with TRBJ2-2, with 10 bases identical to TRBD2. The sequence was obtained from a woman aged 30 to 39 with Graves' hyperthyroidism that later progressed to Graves' ophthalmopathy. CDR3 residues: CASSSVLAGEAGELFF. CDR3 DNA: TGTGCCAGCAGTTCCGTTCTAGCGGGAGAGGCCGGGGAGCTGTTTTTT.